This entry is about one T cell receptor beta chain. Because the library targeted alpha chains, this beta chain is an off-target read whose size means little. Individually, TCR cDNA molecules were each labelled with a unique molecular identifier. One entry per CDR3 protein, called by TCRdb with MiXCR from the 5' RACE reads. The sample includes some 850 distinct CDR3 sequences, roughly 25% of them seen just once. This sample was included in a study of spatial heterogeneity in lung cancer. At the level of the study: Alpha-chain sequences were detected in numbers that were consistently lower than beta-chain sequences.

Specified time point: sample taken at primary tumor resection. Donors were 55 to 75 untreated early-stage non-small cell lung cancer patients. The ends lost 5 bases at V and 5 bases at J; junction bases unmatched: 5. Looked up from germline, CDR1 is SGHRS and CDR2 is YFSETQ. The CDR3 totals 13 residues. The chain recombines TRBV5-1 with TRBJ2-3, with 7 bases identical to TRBD1. This TCR was recovered from a male donor with early-stage non-small cell lung cancer. Sample: normal lung tissue next to the tumor, taken at surgery. The CDR3 coding sequence is TGCGCCAGCAGGCCGACAGGGAAAGATACGCAGTATTTT. Encoded protein: CASRPTGKDTQYF. Using reference TRBV5-1 and TRBJ2-3 for the parts outside the CDR3, the full variable domain is KAGVTQTPRYLIKTRGQQVTLSCSPISGHRSVSWYQQTPGQGLQFLFEYFSETQRNKGNFPGRFSGRQFSNSRSEMNVSTLELGDSALYLCASRPTGKDTQYFGPGTRLTVL.